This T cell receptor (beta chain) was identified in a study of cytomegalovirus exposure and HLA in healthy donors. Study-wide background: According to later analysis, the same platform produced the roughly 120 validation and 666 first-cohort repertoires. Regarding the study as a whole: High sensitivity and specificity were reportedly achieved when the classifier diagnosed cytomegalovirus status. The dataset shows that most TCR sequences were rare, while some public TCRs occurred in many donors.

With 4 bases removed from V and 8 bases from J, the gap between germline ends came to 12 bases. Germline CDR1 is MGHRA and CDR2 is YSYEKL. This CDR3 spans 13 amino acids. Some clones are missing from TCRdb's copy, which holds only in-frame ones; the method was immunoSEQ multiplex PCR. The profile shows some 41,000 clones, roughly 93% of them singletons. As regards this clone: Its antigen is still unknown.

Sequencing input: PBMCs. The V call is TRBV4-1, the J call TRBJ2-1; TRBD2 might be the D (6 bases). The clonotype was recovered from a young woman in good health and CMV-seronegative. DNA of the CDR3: TGCGCCAGCAGCCCCCCCTGGGGGGATGAGCAGTTCTTC. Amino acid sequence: CASSPPWGDEQFF.